Presented here are 25 T cell receptor beta chains from one specimen sequenced in a study of blood T cell repertoires in COVID-19. The assay was immunoSEQ multiplex PCR, and TCRdb's table has in-frame clones only and misses some. The sample records roughly 230,000 clones, roughly four fifths being singletons. The sample consisted of peripheral blood. The receptors come from a woman in her 50s with acute or convalescent COVID-19.

As DNA, the CDR3 is TGTGCCAGCGCCCAGGGGAGCTCTGGAAACACCATATATTTT. It encodes CASAQGSSGNTIYF. The chain joins TRBV21-1 to TRBJ1-3; the table's D call of TRBD1 was not tested on the DNA. TRBV21-1 is termed a pseudogene. This CDR3 has 14 amino acids.

This chain links TRBV7-8 with TRBJ1-4; a weak D match, TRBD1 (6 bases). V was cut by 4 bases and J by 3 bases, with 9 bases left in between. This CDR3 is built from 14 residues. Germline V gene sequence: CDR1 SGHVS, CDR2 FQNEAQ. The DNA of the CDR3 is TGTGCCAGCAGCTACAGGGTATCTAATGAAAAACTGTTTTTT. It yields the protein CASSYRVSNEKLFF. Full variable domain (outside the CDR3, taken from reference TRBV7-8 and TRBJ1-4): GAGVSQSPRYKVAKRGQDVALRCDPISGHVSLFWYQQALGQGPEFLTYFQNEAQLDKSGLPSDRFFAERPEGSVSTLKIQRTQQEDSAVYLCASSYRVSNEKLFFGSGTQLSVL.

The chain links TRBV11-3 to TRBJ2-1; the match to TRBD2 covers 7 bases. CDR3 length: 17 amino acids. Trimming at V came to 3 bases and at J to 3 bases, leaving 11 bases not matched to a gene. Germline CDR1 is SGHNT and CDR2 is YENEEA. CDR3 in amino acids: CASSLRGNGEGYNEQFF. The CDR3 bases are TGTGCCAGCAGCTTGAGAGGGAATGGGGAGGGCTACAATGAGCAGTTCTTC.

V usage is TRBV7-2 and J usage is TRBJ2-3; weak D call: TRBD1 (5 bases). The CDR3 extends over 14 amino acids. Germline CDR1 and CDR2: SGHTA and FQGNSA. Between the trimmed V and J ends, which lost 1 base and 2 bases, there was a span of 7 bases. Here the CDR3 DNA reads TGTGCCAGCAGCTTAGGGGGCCACACAGATACGCAGTATTTT. Translated, it gives CASSLGGHTDTQYF.

The chain is built from TRBV24-1 and TRBJ2-3; 8 bases match TRBD1. Germline V gene data show CDR1 as KGHDR and CDR2 as SFDVKD. V trimming: 1 base; J trimming: 5 bases; junction bases outside the gene matches: 7. The CDR3 contains 16 residues. CDR3 protein: CATSDLGQGIEDTQYF. As DNA, the CDR3 is TGTGCCACCAGTGATTTAGGACAGGGAATTGAAGATACGCAGTATTTT.

The chain has TRBV27 and TRBJ1-4, with D possibly matching TRBD1 (6 bases). Germline assignment: CDR1 MNHEY and CDR2 SMNVEV (reference sequence). This CDR3 contains 14 residues. The ends were cut back, 6 bases at V and 8 bases at J, with 16 bases in the middle. The DNA of the CDR3 is TGTGCCAGCAGGCCAGGGGCGGGTGGCGAAAAACTGTTTTTT. This gives the protein CASRPGAGGEKLFF. The full variable domain, rest sourced from reference TRBV27 and TRBJ1-4, is EAQVTQNPRYLITVTGKKLTVTCSQNMNHEYMSWYRQDPGLGLRQIYYSMNVEVTDKGDVPEGYKVSRKEKRNFPLILESPSPNQTSLYFCASRPGAGGEKLFFGSGTQLSVL.

This clone was detected a few times. The chain couples TRBV6-2 or TRBV6-3 to TRBJ1-6, with D possibly TRBD1 on 5 matching bases. Trimming shortened V by 3 bases and J by 15 bases, and 21 bases separated the two germline ends. Germline values: CDR1 MNHEY, CDR2 SVGEGT. CDR3 length: 15 residues. The CDR3 region is CASSYMAGRQRRLHF. For the CDR3, the DNA is TGTGCCAGCAGTTATATGGCGGGACGGCAGCGGCGCCTCCACTTT.

This clone has more than one count but fewer than ten. The chain uses TRBV10-3 and TRBJ2-3, with 7 bases lining up with TRBD2. This CDR3 contains 12 residues. The germline V gene has CDR1 ENHRY and CDR2 SYGVKD. After removal of 11 bases from V and 2 bases from J, the junction contained 4 bases not matched to a gene. The CDR3 nucleotides read TGTGCCGGGGGGGGTAACACAGATACGCAGTATTTT. It codes for CAGGGNTDTQYF.

The chain joins TRBV10-3 to TRBJ2-1, with 11 bases aligning to TRBD2. The V segment lost 6 bases and the J segment 4 bases; nucleotides outside the gene matches: 5. Germline values: CDR1 ENHRY, CDR2 SYGVKD. This CDR3 has 15 residues. CDR3 residues: CAIRGTSGPYNEQFF. The CDR3 coding sequence is TGTGCCATCAGGGGGACTAGCGGACCATACAATGAGCAGTTCTTC.

The rearrangement links TRBV19 to TRBJ1-1; D is possibly TRBD1 (5 bases). CDR3 length: 13 residues. CDR1 and CDR2 (germline): LNHDA, SQIVND (reference sequence). Trimming shortened V by 7 bases and J by 6 bases, and 15 bases separated the two germline ends. The CDR3 nucleotides are TGTGCCAGTACCCTACAGGACTACTCTGAAGCTTTCTTT. It is translated as CASTLQDYSEAFF. Looking up the rest from reference TRBV19 and TRBJ1-1 gives the full variable domain: DGGITQSPKYLFRKEGQNVTLSCEQNLNHDAMYWYRQDPGQGLRLIYYSQIVNDFQKGDIAEGYSVSREKKESFPLTVTSAQKNPTAFYLCASTLQDYSEAFFGQGTRLTVV.

The chain carries TRBV5-6 and TRBJ2-1; 14 positions match TRBD2. J gave up 9 bases and V 4 bases, and 9 bases lay outside the gene matches. CDR3 size: 16 residues. Germline loops: CDR1 SGHDT, CDR2 YYEEEE. The CDR3 DNA reads TGTGCCAGCAGCCGGACCTCGACTAGCGGGAGGGGTGAGCAGTTCTTC. This translates into CASSRTSTSGRGEQFF.

The V call is TRBV24-1, the J call TRBJ2-3; TRBD1 matches 9 bases. The CDR3 covers 13 residues. V shed 8 bases and J 4 bases; nucleotides not matched to a gene: 3. CDR1 and CDR2 (germline): KGHDR, SFDVKD. The CDR3 sequence: CATKGTGPDTQYF. The CDR3 DNA sequence: TGTGCCACCAAGGGGACAGGGCCAGATACGCAGTATTTT.

The chain uses TRBV3-1 (or the pseudogene TRBV3-2) and TRBJ2-1; 11 bases fit TRBD2. V was pared by 1 base and J by 6 bases, with 5 bases of the junction left unmatched. Per the germline V gene, CDR1 is LGHDT and CDR2 is YNNKEL (reference sequence). The CDR3 is 16 amino acids. CDR3 loop: CASSQVGLAAGNEQFF. CDR3 nucleotide sequence: TGTGCCAGCAGCCAAGTGGGACTAGCGGCTGGCAATGAGCAGTTCTTC.

The chain links TRBV24-1 to TRBJ1-3; tentative D call: TRBD1 (5 bases). The V gene lost 7 bases and the J gene lost 2 bases, with 11 bases spanning the gap. The germline CDR1 and CDR2 sequences are KGHDR and SFDVKD. This CDR3 has 14 residues. The CDR3 DNA is TGTGCCACCAGAGACCAGGGCCCTGGAAACACCATATATTTT. It translates to CATRDQGPGNTIYF.

The chain joins TRBV7-2 to TRBJ2-5; perhaps TRBD2 as D (5 bases). Trimming took 1 base from V and 5 from J, leaving 11 bases between them. Germline V CDR1 and CDR2: SGHTA, FQGNSA. The CDR3 is made up of 14 amino acids. The CDR3 DNA reads as TGTGCCAGCAGCTTAGTAGCGTTGAGGGAGACCCAGTACTTC. Protein sequence: CASSLVALRETQYF.

In its sample, this clone was seen once. The V and J genes are TRBV5-6 and TRBJ1-2; D gene unclear. V lost 0 bases and J lost 4, with 7 bases in between. There are 13 residues in the CDR3. Germline V CDR1 and CDR2: SGHDT, YYEEEE. CDR3 amino acids: CASSLGEGYGYTF. Here the CDR3 DNA reads TGTGCCAGCAGCTTGGGGGAGGGCTATGGCTACACCTTC. The full variable domain, its missing parts supplied by reference TRBV5-6 and TRBJ1-2, is DAGVTQSPTHLIKTRGQQVTLRCSPKSGHDTVSWYQQALGQGPQFIFQYYEEEERQRGNFPDRFSGHQFPNYSSELNVNALLLGDSALYLCASSLGEGYGYTFGSGTRLTVV.

The chain employs TRBV5-4 and TRBJ1-1; TRBD1 is a possible D gene (6 bases). The length of the CDR3 is 14 residues. V was clipped by 1 base and J by 6 bases, with 13 bases between them. Germline V gene lookup returns CDR1 SGHNT and CDR2 YYREEE (reference sequence). Here the CDR3 DNA reads TGTGCCAGCAGCTTGTCTGGGGGCGCCTCTGAAGCTTTCTTT. Translating it yields CASSLSGGASEAFF.

This clone has more than one count but fewer than ten. The chain recombines TRBV4-1 with TRBJ2-7; possibly TRBD2 for D (6 bases). V shed 6 bases and J shed 5 bases, with 23 bases lying between them. The CDR3 runs to 16 residues. Germline CDR1 MGHRA, CDR2 YSYEKL. The chain's CDR3 is CASSPGEWGESHEQYF. The CDR3 bases are TGCGCCAGCAGTCCCGGGGAGTGGGGGGAGTCCCACGAGCAGTACTTC.

CDR3 in amino acids: CASSSRLAGGPNEQFF. CDR3 nucleotide sequence: TGTGCCAGCAGCTCTCGTCTAGCGGGAGGGCCCAATGAGCAGTTCTTC. This chain connects TRBV11-2 to TRBJ2-1; 12 nucleotides agree with TRBD2. The CDR3 has 16 amino acids. With V trimmed by 4 bases and J by 6 bases, 7 bases remained unmatched. CDR1 SGHAT and CDR2 FQNNGV come from the germline V gene.

The V call is TRBV28, the J call TRBJ2-7, with D unresolved. The CDR3 is made up of 12 amino acids. Trimming removed 3 bases at V and 3 bases at J, with 6 bases between. Germline CDR1 reads MDHEN; CDR2 reads SYDVKM. The CDR3 spells CASSLNYYEQYF. DNA of the CDR3: TGTGCCAGCAGTTTGAACTACTACGAGCAGTACTTC.

The chain carries TRBV1 and TRBJ2-1; the table's D call, TRBD2, was not checked against the DNA. TRBV1 constitutes a pseudogene. The CDR3 is 16 residues long. The CDR3 DNA reads TGCACCAGCAGCCAGGAGAGCGGGGGGGAGACCAATGAGCAGTTCTTC. This translates into CTSSQESGGETNEQFF.

Written as DNA, the CDR3 is TGTGCCAGCAGCCAAACCGGGTCTGGGGCCAACGTCCTGACTTTC. It yields the protein CASSQTGSGANVLTF. This chain links TRBV3-1 (or the pseudogene TRBV3-2) with TRBJ2-6; the D is unclear. The germline V gene encodes CDR1 LGHDT and CDR2 YNNKEL (reference sequence). Trimming stripped 2 bases from V and 1 base from J, with 6 bases between. The CDR3 totals 15 residues.

The table lists this clone with a count of one. One junction end disagrees with the germline gene, perhaps due to a read error. The chain is built from TRBV28 and TRBJ2-7; TRBD2 might be the D (6 bases). CDR1 and CDR2 (germline): MDHEN, SYDVKM. This CDR3 spans 14 amino acids. CDR3 bases: TGTGCCAGCAGTACCGTCCCGGGAGCCTACGAGCAGTGCTTC. Its translation is CASSTVPGAYEQCF.

The J gene is TRBJ1-4, the V gene TRBV4-2; possible D gene TRBD1, 5 bases. V lost 8 bases to trimming and J lost 0 bases, with 10 bases between them. The CDR3 runs 14 residues. Germline V CDR1 and CDR2: LGHNA, YNFKEQ. CDR3 in amino acids: CASSRGTTNEKLFF. DNA of the CDR3: TGTGCCAGCTCGCGGGGGACAACTAATGAAAAACTGTTTTTT.

The rearrangement links TRBV5-1 to TRBJ2-3; 7 positions agree with TRBD1. CDR1 is SGHRS and CDR2 is YFSETQ in the germline V gene. Trimming took 5 bases from V and 5 from J; bases not matched to a gene: 5. This CDR3 is built from 13 residues. CDR3 in amino acids: CASRHDRVDTQYF. DNA of the CDR3: TGCGCCAGCAGACACGACAGGGTAGATACGCAGTATTTT.